This TCR beta chain was sequenced in a study of blood T cell repertoires in COVID-19. Study summary: The United States, Italy and Spain provided the acute and convalescent COVID-19 samples. The cDNA or gDNA used as material had been derived from T cells, B-cell-depleted T cells, or PBMCs.

The CDR3 length is 16 residues. Germline CDR1 ENHRY, CDR2 SYGVKD. The J segment lost 2 bases and the V segment lost 2 bases, leaving 5 bases of the junction unmatched. The repertoire was sequenced with immunoSEQ multiplex PCR; TCRdb's copy has only in-frame clones and lacks some. The sample includes roughly 100,000 clones, approximately 76% of them seen just once. Sequencing was carried out using peripheral blood. The chain couples TRBV10-3 to TRBJ2-3, with 9 bases matching TRBD2. The clonotype originates from a woman in her 70s with acute or convalescent COVID-19. In DNA form, the CDR3 reads TGTGCCATCAGTGAGGGAGCGGGGGGACCCACAGATACGCAGTATTTT. Amino acid sequence: CAISEGAGGPTDTQYF.